The 12 T cell receptor beta chains reported below all come from one sample, sequenced in a study of blood T cell repertoires in COVID-19 (dated by TCRdb to the early 2020s). Library creation used the immunoSEQ multiplex PCR assay. What TCRdb holds here is the immuneACCESS table cut down to in-frame rearrangements. Part of the clones is not present; checked against another copy, under half of the missing clones reflect an unresolved V gene, and the others are unexplained. In all, the sample holds about 130,000 clones, and roughly four fifths of those were seen once. Roughly 9% of the sample comes from the top ten. The sequencing sample was made of peripheral blood. The source of these receptors is a man between 35 and 55 years old with active or convalescent COVID-19.

The chain joins TRBV7-9 to TRBJ1-3; tentative D call: TRBD1 (5 bases). V lost 8 bases, J lost 0 bases, and 14 bases lay in between. From germline, CDR1 is SEHNR and CDR2 FQNEAQ (reference sequence). The CDR3 sequence is 15 residues long. CDR3 DNA sequence: TGTGCCAGCCGCTATACAGGAAGCTCTGGAAACACCATATATTTT. Protein product: CASRYTGSSGNTIYF.

The CDR3 protein is CASSQLRLAGGSDTQYF. CDR3 bases: TGTGCCAGCAGCCAACTCCGACTAGCGGGGGGATCAGATACGCAGTATTTT. The chain is built from TRBV3-1 (or the pseudogene TRBV3-2) and TRBJ2-3, with 13 bases aligning to TRBD2. The germline V gene encodes CDR1 LGHDT and CDR2 YNNKEL (reference sequence). CDR3 length: 17 residues. V shed 2 bases, J shed 4 bases, and the junction held 6 bases outside the gene matches.

V usage is TRBV5-4 and J usage is TRBJ2-5; 9 nucleotides align to TRBD2. V dropped 0 bases and J dropped 7; count of bases not matched to a gene: 10. Germline CDR1 and CDR2: SGHNT and YYREEE (reference sequence). The CDR3 covers 16 residues. CDR3 residues: CASSLGGLAAPGTQYF. In DNA, the CDR3 is TGTGCCAGCAGCTTGGGGGGACTAGCAGCCCCGGGGACCCAGTACTTC.

This clone was counted a single time. The chain carries TRBV12-3 or TRBV12-4 and TRBJ2-7, with 7 bases identical to TRBD1. Trimming removed 3 bases from V and 6 bases from J; junction bases left unmatched: 2. This CDR3 is 12 amino acids long. This chain's CDR3 is CASSFDRVEQYF. CDR3 in DNA: TGTGCCAGCAGTTTCGACAGGGTCGAGCAGTACTTC.

This clone appeared many times. V is TRBV27 and J is TRBJ1-3; no definite D call. Per germline, CDR1 MNHEY and CDR2 SMNVEV (reference sequence). The CDR3 extends over 14 amino acids. Trimming stripped 5 bases from V and 12 bases from J, with 20 bases between. DNA of the CDR3: TGTGCCAGCAGTCCTTCGGGTCCCACGGATGGCATATATTTT. This sequence encodes CASSPSGPTDGIYF.

The J gene is TRBJ1-5, the V gene TRBV7-2; tentatively, D is TRBD1 (6 bases). CDR1 is SGHTA, CDR2 FQGNSA, per germline. V was trimmed by 5 bases and J by 2 bases, leaving 22 bases between them. The CDR3 runs 18 residues. CDR3 amino acids: CASSRVVDGGLGNQPQHF. CDR3 DNA sequence: TGTGCCAGCAGCCGTGTCGTGGACGGGGGGCTCGGCAATCAGCCCCAGCATTTT.

This clone was seen a single time. V is TRBV18 and J is TRBJ1-1, with a possible D match to TRBD1 (6 bases). The CDR3 covers 17 residues. V was pared by 3 bases and J by 0 bases, with 17 bases between. Germline CDR1 KGHSH, CDR2 LQKENI. The CDR3 here is CASSPPVGEGVNTEAFF. The DNA of the CDR3 is TGTGCCAGCTCACCCCCGGTTGGTGAGGGGGTGAACACTGAAGCTTTCTTT. The whole variable domain, filled in from reference TRBV18 and TRBJ1-1, reads NAGVMQNPRHLVRRRGQEARLRCSPMKGHSHVYWYRQLPEEGLKFMVYLQKENIIDESGMPKERFSAEFPKEGPSILRIQQVVRGDSAAYFCASSPPVGEGVNTEAFFGQGTRLTVV.

This chain connects TRBV5-5 to TRBJ1-5; 7 positions match TRBD1. The V segment lost 4 bases and the J segment 1 base; nucleotides outside the gene matches: 2. This CDR3 contains 14 residues. CDR1 and CDR2 from the germline V gene are SGHKS and YYEKEE (reference sequence). CDR3 sequence: CASSVDRSNQPQHF. In nucleotides, the CDR3 is TGTGCCAGCAGCGTGGACAGGAGCAATCAGCCCCAGCATTTT. Full variable domain (missing parts from reference TRBV5-5 and TRBJ1-5): DAGVTQSPTHLIKTRGQQVTLRCSPISGHKSVSWYQQVLGQGPQFIFQYYEKEERGRGNFPDRFSARQFPNYSSELNVNALLLGDSALYLCASSVDRSNQPQHFGDGTRLSIL.

The chain recombines TRBV7-9 with TRBJ1-3; D uncertain. The V end lost 1 base, the J end lost 2 bases, and 6 bases lay between the germline ends. The CDR3 sequence is 14 residues long. The germline V gene encodes CDR1 SEHNR and CDR2 FQNEAQ (reference sequence). The CDR3 loop reads CASSLVGAGNTIYF. The CDR3 DNA sequence: TGTGCCAGCAGCTTAGTCGGGGCTGGAAACACCATATATTTT.

J is TRBJ2-1 and V is TRBV12-3 or TRBV12-4; 7 nucleotides line up with TRBD2. J gave up 7 bases and V 6 bases, and 6 bases lay outside the gene matches. There are 13 residues in the CDR3. The DNA of the CDR3 is TGTGCCAGCAGCACCGGGACTACAAATGAGCAGTTCTTC. This encodes CASSTGTTNEQFF.

The V call is TRBV18, the J call TRBJ2-7; weak D call: TRBD1 (6 bases). Deletions cut 5 bases from V and 3 bases from J, with 17 bases between. Germline V gene data show CDR1 as KGHSH and CDR2 as LQKENI. The CDR3 spans 15 residues. The CDR3 coding sequence is TGTGCCAGCTCATCGGCTCCGGGACAACACTACGAGCAGTACTTC. It codes for CASSSAPGQHYEQYF.

This chain links TRBV10-3 with TRBJ2-3; perhaps TRBD1 as D (6 bases). V was trimmed by 8 bases and J by 8 bases, leaving 17 bases between them. Germline lookup yields CDR1 ENHRY and CDR2 SYGVKD. The CDR3 contains 13 residues. The CDR3 bases are TGTGCCATCGGGACATCCGAAGTTAGTACGCAGTATTTT. Translated: CAIGTSEVSTQYF.